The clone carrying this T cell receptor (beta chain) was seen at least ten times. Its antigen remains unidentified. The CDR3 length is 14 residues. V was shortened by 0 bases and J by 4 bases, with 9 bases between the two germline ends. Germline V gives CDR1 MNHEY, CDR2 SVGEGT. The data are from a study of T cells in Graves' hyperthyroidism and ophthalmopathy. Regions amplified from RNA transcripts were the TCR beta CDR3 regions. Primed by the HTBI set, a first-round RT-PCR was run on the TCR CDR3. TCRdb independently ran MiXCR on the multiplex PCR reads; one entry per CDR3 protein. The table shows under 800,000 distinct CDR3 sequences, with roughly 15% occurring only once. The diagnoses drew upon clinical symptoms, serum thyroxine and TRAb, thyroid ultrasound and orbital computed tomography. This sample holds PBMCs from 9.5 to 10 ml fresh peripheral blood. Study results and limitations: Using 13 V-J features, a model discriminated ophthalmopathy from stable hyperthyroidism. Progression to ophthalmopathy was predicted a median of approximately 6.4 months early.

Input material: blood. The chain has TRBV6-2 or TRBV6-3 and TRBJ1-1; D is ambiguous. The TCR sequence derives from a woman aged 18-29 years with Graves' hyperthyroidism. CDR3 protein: CASSYSREGTEAFF. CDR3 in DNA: TGTGCCAGCAGTTACTCGCGGGAGGGCACTGAAGCTTTCTTT.